This TCR beta chain is from a study of post-analysis software for immune sequencing data. Study outcomes and limitations: Significantly decreased normalized Chao1 diversity was recorded for multiple sclerosis patients relative to controls. The study found TRBV5-6, TRBV5-1 and TRBV20-1 among a handful of TRBV segments more frequent in patients than controls.

This CDR3 spans 13 amino acids. V gave up 2 bases and J gave up 3 bases, with 7 bases separating them. Germline CDR1 and CDR2: DFQATT and SNEGSKA (reference sequence). This clonotype was seen a handful of times. The antigen is unknown. cDNA libraries of TCR beta carried unique molecular identifiers. TCRdb re-derived calls from the PCR reads in MiXCR, one entry per CDR3 protein. The sample carries hundreds of thousands of distinct CDR3 sequences, about 32% recorded once. The receptor was derived from a girl aged 10 to 17 with multiple sclerosis. The J gene is TRBJ1-4, the V gene TRBV20-1; D possibly corresponds to TRBD1 (6 bases). Sequenced: blood. CDR3 protein: CSARQGSNEKLFF. CDR3 nucleotides: TGCAGTGCTAGACAGGGGTCTAATGAAAAACTGTTTTTT.